These T cell receptor beta chains were read from a single sample in a study of OX40 agonist ivuxolimab in advanced cancers. Profiling relied on immunoSEQ multiplex PCR, and the TCRdb table lists in-frame clones only, not all of them. The sample has roughly 70,000 clones, more than 75% seen once. The specimen comprised CD4+ or CD8+ T cells sorted from blood, sampled in a trial of the OX40 agonist ivuxolimab. All receptors derive from an adult with an advanced solid tumor such as melanoma, head and neck, liver or kidney cancer. Each CDR3 is given without its conserved first and last residue.

v_call,cdr3_aa
TRBV6-1,ASSVSRRVYGYT
TRBV2,ASSDMSRETQY
TRBV11-2,ASSTFRGGTEAF
TRBV7-2,ASSFRAVLAEGTQY
TRBV6-4,ASSDSTGVYTDTQY
TRBV7-8,ASSLYTGGNEQF
TRBV11-3,ASSLEYTGELF
TRBV15,ATSRDSSRYGYT
TRBV30,AWSAEAGELF
TRBV19,ASISVIGNEQF
TRBV9,ASSEGSGNTIY
TRBV10-3,ATKSIREYGYT
TRBV10-3,ASGDADTQY
TRBV11-3,ASSLDYKGSRNGYT
TRBV7-3,ASSRTGLGGTDTQY
TRBV6-5,ASSYQAGAYTEAF
TRBV4-1,ASSQVGTNTGELF